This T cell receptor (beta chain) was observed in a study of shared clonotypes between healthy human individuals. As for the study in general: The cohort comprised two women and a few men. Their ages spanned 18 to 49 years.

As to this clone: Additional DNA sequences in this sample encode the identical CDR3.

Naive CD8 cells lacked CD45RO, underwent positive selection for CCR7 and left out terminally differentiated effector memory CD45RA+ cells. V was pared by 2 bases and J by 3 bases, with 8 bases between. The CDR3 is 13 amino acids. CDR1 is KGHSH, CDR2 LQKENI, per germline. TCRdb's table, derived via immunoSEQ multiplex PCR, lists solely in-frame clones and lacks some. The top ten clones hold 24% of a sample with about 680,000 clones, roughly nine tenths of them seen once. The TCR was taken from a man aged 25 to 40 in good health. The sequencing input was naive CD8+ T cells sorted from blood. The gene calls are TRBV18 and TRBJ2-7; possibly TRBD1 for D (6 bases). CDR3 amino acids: CASSPTGSYEQYF. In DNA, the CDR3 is TGTGCCAGCTCACCAACAGGGAGCTACGAGCAGTACTTC. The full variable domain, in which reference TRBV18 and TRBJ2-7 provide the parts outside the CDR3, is NAGVMQNPRHLVRRRGQEARLRCSPMKGHSHVYWYRQLPEEGLKFMVYLQKENIIDESGMPKERFSAEFPKEGPSILRIQQVVRGDSAAYFCASSPTGSYEQYFGPGTRLTVT.